A single sample gave rise to the 18 T cell receptor beta chains below, sequenced in a study of Tregs in tolerant kidney transplant recipients. Generated by immunoSEQ multiplex PCR, the TCRdb table keeps only in-frame clones and is missing some. The sample contains tens of thousands of clones, roughly 89% of which appear only once. This material consisted of CD4+ T cells from blood, taken before the transplant. Receptors were obtained from a human donor who received a combined kidney and bone marrow transplant.

V gene TRBV7-2 combines with J gene TRBJ2-7; 11 bases are a match to TRBD2. Germline CDR1 and CDR2: SGHTA and FQGNSA. Trimming removed 4 bases from V and 3 bases from J; junction bases left unmatched: 8. The CDR3 extends over 16 amino acids. This chain's CDR3 is CASSSPTLAGGYEQYF. The CDR3 nucleotides read TGTGCCAGCAGCTCCCCTACTCTAGCGGGAGGCTACGAGCAGTACTTC. The full variable domain, completed using reference TRBV7-2 and TRBJ2-7, is GAGVSQSPSNKVTEKGKDVELRCDPISGHTALYWYRQSLGQGLEFLIYFQGNSAPDKSGLPSDRFSAERTGGSVSTLTIQRTQQEDSAVYLCASSSPTLAGGYEQYFGPGTRLTVT.

This chain uses TRBV27 with TRBJ2-6, with D maybe TRBD1 (6 bases). From germline, CDR1 is MNHEY and CDR2 SMNVEV (reference sequence). The CDR3 loop spans 14 amino acids. V lost 7 bases to trimming and J lost 4 bases, with 11 bases between them. The CDR3 nucleotides are TGTGCCAGCAAGAAGGGGGTGGGGGCCAACGTCCTGACTTTC. It is translated as CASKKGVGANVLTF.

This clone was seen a few times. The chain has TRBV10-3 and TRBJ1-2; D may be TRBD1 (5 bases). The V gene's germline CDR1 is ENHRY and CDR2 SYGVKD. The CDR3 contains 15 residues. The V end was cut by 2 bases, the J end by 4 bases, with 14 bases between. The CDR3 is CAISENSAGGYGYTF. The CDR3 nucleotides read TGTGCCATCAGTGAGAACTCGGCGGGGGGCTATGGCTACACCTTC.

The chain is built from TRBV19 and TRBJ1-5; 9 nucleotides line up with TRBD1. The CDR3 length is 16 residues. Unmatched junction bases numbered 10, after V lost 7 bases and J lost 3 bases. Germline CDR1 reads LNHDA; CDR2 reads SQIVND (reference sequence). The CDR3 DNA follows: TGTGCCAGTAACCCGAACGGACAGGGGTTCAATCAGCCCCAGCATTTT. It codes for CASNPNGQGFNQPQHF.

By its share, this clone is medium-sized (0.01 to 0.1%). Other DNA sequences in the same sample also yield this CDR3. This chain's CDR3 is CAWTLAGDLYNEQFF. CDR3 coding DNA: TGTGCCTGGACACTAGCGGGAGACCTATACAATGAGCAGTTCTTC. The chain joins TRBV30 to TRBJ2-1, with 11 bases identical to TRBD2. The CDR3 is made up of 15 amino acids. CDR1 is GTSNPN and CDR2 is SVGIG in the germline V gene (reference sequence). The V and J ends lost 4 bases and 4 bases, in that order; junction bases with no gene match: 6.

J is TRBJ2-1 and V is TRBV5-1; 10 bases are shared with TRBD1. The CDR3 totals 15 residues. V gave up 0 bases and J gave up 9 bases; unmatched junction bases: 6. Looked up from germline, CDR1 is SGHRS and CDR2 is YFSETQ. In DNA, the CDR3 is TGCGCCAGCAGCTTGGCCGGGACAGGGGCCTTTGAGCAGTTCTTC. Its translation: CASSLAGTGAFEQFF. Based on the CDR3 plus reference TRBV5-1 and TRBJ2-1, the full variable domain is KAGVTQTPRYLIKTRGQQVTLSCSPISGHRSVSWYQQTPGQGLQFLFEYFSETQRNKGNFPGRFSGRQFSNSRSEMNVSTLELGDSALYLCASSLAGTGAFEQFFGPGTRLTVL.

J is TRBJ2-1 and V is TRBV27; no clear D. Germline V lookup: CDR1 MNHEY, CDR2 SMNVEV (reference sequence). V was clipped by 5 bases and J by 8 bases, with 19 bases between them. CDR3 length equals 15 residues. The CDR3 nucleotides are TGTGCCAGCAGTGAGGATCGAGCCGGAGTCGATGAGCAGTTCTTC. Amino acids: CASSEDRAGVDEQFF.

V and J are TRBV30 and TRBJ1-4; a possible D gene is TRBD1 (6 bases). Trimming took 5 bases from V and 7 from J, leaving 14 bases between them. CDR1 GTSNPN and CDR2 SVGIG come from the germline V gene (reference sequence). The CDR3 is 13 residues long. CDR3 sequence (DNA): TGTGCCTGGTCGAACAGGGAGGGTGAAAAACTGTTTTTT. Translating it yields CAWSNREGEKLFF. Supplemented by reference TRBV30 and TRBJ1-4, the full variable domain reads SQTIHQWPATLVQPVGSPLSLECTVEGTSNPNLYWYRQAAGRGLQLLFYSVGIGQISSEVPQNLSASRPQDRQFILSSKKLLLSDSGFYLCAWSNREGEKLFFGSGTQLSVL.

The V call is TRBV10-3, the J call TRBJ2-7; TRBD2 matches at 8 bases. Germline CDR1 ENHRY, CDR2 SYGVKD. V shed 4 bases and J 4 bases; nucleotides not matched to a gene: 18. The CDR3 runs to 18 residues. The CDR3 DNA follows: TGTGCCATCAGTGGGGTGGCAGGGGCCTCGGGACTAGGATACGAGCAGTACTTC. Translating gives CAISGVAGASGLGYEQYF.

The V and J genes are TRBV5-1 and TRBJ1-1; no reliable D call. In germline, CDR1 is SGHRS, CDR2 YFSETQ. Trimming cost V 7 bases and J 0 bases, with 13 bases left between them. CDR3 length: 14 residues. The CDR3 reads CASRTGSVNTEAFF. The CDR3 DNA reads as TGCGCCAGCCGGACTGGTTCCGTGAACACTGAAGCTTTCTTT.

The rearrangement uses TRBV28 and TRBJ2-2, with D unclear. This CDR3 is built from 15 residues. Trimming removed 2 bases at V and 0 bases at J, with 7 bases between. Germline CDR1 reads MDHEN; CDR2 reads SYDVKM. In DNA, the CDR3 is TGTGCCAGCAGTTTACAGGTCGCGAACACCGGGGAGCTGTTTTTT. Protein product: CASSLQVANTGELFF. Full variable domain (outside the CDR3, taken from reference TRBV28 and TRBJ2-2): DVKVTQSSRYLVKRTGEKVFLECVQDMDHENMFWYRQDPGLGLRLIYFSYDVKMKEKGDIPEGYSVSREKKERFSLILESASTNQTSMYLCASSLQVANTGELFFGEGSRLTVL.

The chain carries TRBV27 and TRBJ1-1; D call uncertain. From germline, CDR1 is MNHEY and CDR2 SMNVEV (reference sequence). The CDR3 consists of 14 residues. V lost 0 bases and J 1 base, leaving 6 bases between the germline ends. Here the CDR3 DNA reads TGTGCCAGCAGTTTATCCCAGGCGAACACTGAAGCTTTCTTT. It codes for CASSLSQANTEAFF.

The rearrangement uses TRBV5-1 and TRBJ2-1, with 10 bases identical to TRBD2. Germline CDR1 SGHRS, CDR2 YFSETQ. Trimming removed 0 bases from V and 5 bases from J; junction bases left unmatched: 8. CDR3 length: 17 residues. CDR3 protein: CASSLGLGLAGDNEQFF. The CDR3 coding sequence is TGCGCCAGCAGCTTGGGTCTTGGGCTAGCGGGGGACAATGAGCAGTTCTTC.

The gene calls are TRBV27 and TRBJ2-2; TRBD2 agrees at 10 bases. Germline CDR1 MNHEY, CDR2 SMNVEV (reference sequence). J gave up 7 bases and V 4 bases, and 12 bases lay outside the gene matches. The CDR3 extends over 17 amino acids. In nucleotides, the CDR3 is TGTGCCAGCAGTTGGTCTGCTAGCGGGAGTCATAGCGGGGAGCTGTTTTTT. This translates into CASSWSASGSHSGELFF.

The chain couples TRBV27 to TRBJ1-2; D not resolved. This CDR3 spans 16 amino acids. CDR1 is MNHEY and CDR2 is SMNVEV in the germline V gene (reference sequence). V lost 3 bases to trimming and J lost 8 bases, with 22 bases between them. The chain's CDR3 is CASSFSQALGFGGYTF. CDR3 DNA sequence: TGTGCCAGCAGTTTTTCCCAGGCACTGGGTTTCGGCGGCTACACCTTC.

The chain carries TRBV6-6 and TRBJ2-5; 7 nucleotides align to TRBD1. V lost 5 bases and J lost 2; bases outside the gene matches: 5. The CDR3 has 14 residues. CDR1 MNHNY and CDR2 SVGAGI come from the germline V gene (reference sequence). CDR3 nucleotides: TGTGCCAGCAGTGACCGGGACAGTCAAGAGACCCAGTACTTC. Translated, it gives CASSDRDSQETQYF.

The sample holds one count of this clone. V and J are TRBV6-4 and TRBJ1-3; the D gene is possibly TRBD1 (5 bases). The germline V gene encodes CDR1 MRHNA and CDR2 SNTAGT. Trimming took off 10 bases at V and 1 base at J, with 20 bases between the two ends. The CDR3 contains 16 residues. The CDR3 is CATIGPGRISGNTIYF. CDR3 nucleotides: TGTGCCACCATTGGCCCAGGGAGGATTTCTGGAAACACCATATATTTT.

V is TRBV27 and J is TRBJ2-5; possible D gene TRBD2, 6 bases. The CDR3 covers 15 residues. Germline V lookup: CDR1 MNHEY, CDR2 SMNVEV (reference sequence). V was trimmed by 5 bases and J by 1 base, leaving 14 bases between them. CDR3 DNA: TGTGCCAGCAGTATGGGACTCGGCATCCAAGAGACCCAGTACTTC. Translation gives CASSMGLGIQETQYF.